The rows below give T cell receptor beta chains drawn from one sample of a study of T cell responses to AZD1222 COVID-19 vaccine. The repertoire was sequenced with immunoSEQ multiplex PCR; TCRdb's copy has only in-frame clones and lacks some. The data contain about 15,000 clones, around 80% of them singletons. Sequenced material: peripheral blood, taken 28 days after the second AZD1222 dose. The receptor set was obtained from an adult who received the AZD1222 COVID-19 vaccine. Each CDR3 is given with its conserved first and last residue. Expanded clones get a size class; other rows say once, few or many, or leave the size out.

abundance | v_gene | CDR3aa
- | TRBV6-2/TRBV6-3 | CASSRSAANRYEQYF
- | TRBV27 | CASTFGQVEDSNQPQHF
- | TRBV7-2 | CASSLDVRTTDTQYF
- | TRBV7-9 | CASSLKSYTEAFF
- | TRBV12-3/TRBV12-4 | CASSLAQGVEQYF
- | TRBV7-8 | CASSELETTDTQYF
- | TRBV29-1 | CSGGAQETQYF
- | TRBV2 | CASSDRGWYGYTF
- | TRBV27 | CASSFGGTTNYGYTF
- | TRBV6-5 | CASSYWGTGSNEQFF
once | TRBV14 | CASSQVGLNEQFF
once | TRBV2 | CATFNSNGYTF
- | TRBV3-1/TRBV3-2 | CASGGASSGYTF
- | TRBV7-8 | CASSNQGAGELFF
- | TRBV7-2 | CASSFGGYDKNIQYF
once | TRBV27 | CASSSFNGGPSGNTIYF
- | TRBV5-1 | CASSLRGGVQREQYF
few | TRBV4-1 | CASSQEGSGTYEQYF
- | TRBV6-2/TRBV6-3 | CASSYKSGLNGYTF
- | TRBV3-1/TRBV3-2 | CASSQLKSGGREETQYF
- | TRBV7-9 | CASSPQGEGQTQYF
- | TRBV30 | CAWSAYTSYNEQFF
- | TRBV19 | CASTNSRISNEQFF
- | TRBV5-1 | CASSWTTGVLGYTF
- | TRBV19 | CASSPDSYEQYF
- | TRBV5-4 | CASSPPGQLNTEAFF
- | TRBV15 | CATESGRNEKLFF
- | TRBV24-1 | CATSPGTGTREQYF
once | TRBV7-3 | CASSSLDRVGSGELFF
once | TRBV12-3/TRBV12-4 | CASSGTGESPLHF
few | TRBV7-2 | CASSSSGGTAYEQYF
- | TRBV27 | CASSLSGSAGELFF
few | TRBV5-1 | CASSSPGGELFF
- | TRBV5-6 | CASSFTSGGPTDTQYF
- | TRBV7-2 | CASSLPLNTEAFF
once | TRBV5-1 | CASSFNVGGDHNSPLHF
- | TRBV28 | CASRGASNQPQHF
once | TRBV7-2 | CASSRREKDTQYF
- | TRBV30 | CALKGNEQFF
- | TRBV10-2 | CASMGGTEAFF
- | TRBV28 | CASSLLAIQLDYGYTF
once | TRBV28 | CASSLVGGEGTDTQYF
few | TRBV6-2/TRBV6-3 | CASSRGLERTPQHF
- | TRBV7-2 | CASTPGGGIYEKLFF
- | TRBV6-5 | CASRLHRVQETQYF
- | TRBV9 | CASSVGGTGESYEQYF
once | TRBV5-4 | CASSSHEYGYTF
- | TRBV20-1 | CSASDFLLGYTF
few | TRBV2 | CASSEWGEQSYEQYF
- | TRBV19 | CASSIDLPGTAEQYF
- | TRBV30 | CAWRGKASGNTIYF
- | TRBV14 | CASSRTSEYNEQFF
- | TRBV19 | CASSFRGRNTGELFF